Sequencing of this T cell receptor (beta chain) was carried out in a study of blood T cell repertoires in COVID-19. Study background: Sample material is recorded as cDNA or gDNA derived from T cells, B-cell-depleted T cells, or PBMCs.

The CDR3 extends over 16 amino acids. V was pared by 4 bases and J by 5 bases, with 11 bases of the junction left unmatched. Germline assignment: CDR1 SGHNT and CDR2 YYREEE (reference sequence). Sequencing used immunoSEQ multiplex PCR; TCRdb keeps in-frame clones, though not all of them. The sample lists 250,000 to 300,000 clones; roughly 90% were seen once. This clonotype originated in a woman under 40 who had recovered from COVID-19. Sequences were obtained from PBMCs or T cells enriched from blood (not recorded which). V gene TRBV5-4 combines with J gene TRBJ2-1, with TRBD1 matching over 8 bases. CDR3 nucleotides: TGTGCCAGCAGCCCCTTCCCGGACAGGGCAAACAATGAGCAGTTCTTC. Amino acids: CASSPFPDRANNEQFF.